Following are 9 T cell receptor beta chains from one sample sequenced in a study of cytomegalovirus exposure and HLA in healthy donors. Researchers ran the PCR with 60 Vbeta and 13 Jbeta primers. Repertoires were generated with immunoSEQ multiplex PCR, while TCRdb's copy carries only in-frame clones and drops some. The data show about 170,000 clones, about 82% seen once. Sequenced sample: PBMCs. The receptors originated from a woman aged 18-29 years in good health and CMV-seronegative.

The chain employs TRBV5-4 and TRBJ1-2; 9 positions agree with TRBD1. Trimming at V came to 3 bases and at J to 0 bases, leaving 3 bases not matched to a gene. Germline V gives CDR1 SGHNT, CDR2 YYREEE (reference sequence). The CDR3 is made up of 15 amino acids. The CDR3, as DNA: TGTGCCAGCAGCTACCGGGACAGGGCTAACTATGGCTACACCTTC. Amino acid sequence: CASSYRDRANYGYTF.

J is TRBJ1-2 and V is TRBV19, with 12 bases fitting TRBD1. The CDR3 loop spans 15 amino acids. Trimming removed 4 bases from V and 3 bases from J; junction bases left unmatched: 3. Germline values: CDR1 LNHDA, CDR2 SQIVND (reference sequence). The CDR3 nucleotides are TGTGCCAGTAGTAAGGGACAGGGGGCGTACTATGGCTACACCTTC. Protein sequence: CASSKGQGAYYGYTF.

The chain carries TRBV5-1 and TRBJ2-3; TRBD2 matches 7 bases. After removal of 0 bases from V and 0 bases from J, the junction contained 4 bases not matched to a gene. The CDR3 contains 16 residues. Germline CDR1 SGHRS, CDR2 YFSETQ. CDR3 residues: CASSLALAVSTDTQYF. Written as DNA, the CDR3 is TGCGCCAGCAGCTTGGCCCTAGCGGTGAGCACAGATACGCAGTATTTT.

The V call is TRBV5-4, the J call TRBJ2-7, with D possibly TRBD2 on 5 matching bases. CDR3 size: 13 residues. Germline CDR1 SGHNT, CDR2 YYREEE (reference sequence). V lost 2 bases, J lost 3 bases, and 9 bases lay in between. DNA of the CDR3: TGTGCCAGCAGCTTAGGCGGACTCTACGAGCAGTACTTC. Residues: CASSLGGLYEQYF.

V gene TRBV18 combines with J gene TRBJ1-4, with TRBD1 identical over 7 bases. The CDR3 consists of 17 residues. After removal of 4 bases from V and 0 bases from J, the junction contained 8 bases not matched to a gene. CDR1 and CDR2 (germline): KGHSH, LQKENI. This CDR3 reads CASSLGQRIATNEKLFF. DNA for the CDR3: TGTGCCAGCTCACTGGGACAGAGAATTGCAACTAATGAAAAACTGTTTTTT.

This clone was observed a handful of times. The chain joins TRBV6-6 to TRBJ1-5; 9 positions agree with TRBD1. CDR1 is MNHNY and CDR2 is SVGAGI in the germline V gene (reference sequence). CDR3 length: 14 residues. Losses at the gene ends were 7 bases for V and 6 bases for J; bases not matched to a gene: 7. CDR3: CASTPGTGSQPQHF. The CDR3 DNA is TGTGCCAGCACCCCAGGGACAGGGAGTCAGCCCCAGCATTTT.

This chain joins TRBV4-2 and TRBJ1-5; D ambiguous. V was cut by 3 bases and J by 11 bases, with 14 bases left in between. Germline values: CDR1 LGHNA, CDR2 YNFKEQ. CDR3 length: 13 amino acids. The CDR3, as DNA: TGTGCCAGCAGCCACGAAGAAGAGGGTGCCCAGCATTTT. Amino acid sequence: CASSHEEEGAQHF.

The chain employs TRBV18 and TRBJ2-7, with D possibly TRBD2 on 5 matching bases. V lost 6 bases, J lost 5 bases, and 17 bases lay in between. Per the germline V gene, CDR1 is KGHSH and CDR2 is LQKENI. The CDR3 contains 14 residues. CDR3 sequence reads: CASSTSPSSDEQYF. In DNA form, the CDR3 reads TGTGCCAGCTCCACCAGTCCTAGCAGCGACGAGCAGTACTTC.

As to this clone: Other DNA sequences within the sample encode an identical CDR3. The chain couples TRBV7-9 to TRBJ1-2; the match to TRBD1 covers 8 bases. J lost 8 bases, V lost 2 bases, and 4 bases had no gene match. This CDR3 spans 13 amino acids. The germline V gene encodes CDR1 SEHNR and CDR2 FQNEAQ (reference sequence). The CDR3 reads CASSLQGAIGYTF. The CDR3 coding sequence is TGTGCCAGCAGCTTACAGGGGGCAATCGGCTACACCTTC. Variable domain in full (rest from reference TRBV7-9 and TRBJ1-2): DTGVSQNPRHKITKRGQNVTFRCDPISEHNRLYWYRQTLGQGPEFLTYFQNEAQLEKSRLLSDRFSAERPKGSFSTLEIQRTEQGDSAMYLCASSLQGAIGYTFGSGTRLTVV.